The TCR beta chain described here comes from a study of regulatory T cells in long-lasting Graves disease. For the study at large: Graves' patients, diagnosed recently, had received antithyroid drugs under 3 months. Findings and caveats of the study: Limited samples may have lowered accuracy.

This clonotype was counted at least ten times. Its specificity is unknown. As to time point: newly diagnosed GD, antithyroid drugs for less than 3 months. Preparation of the TCR library used RNA extracted from PBMCs. For TCR beta, libraries came from iRepertoire HTBI primers and Arm-PCR of CDR3 regions. TCRdb analysed the multiplex PCR reads with MiXCR anew, one entry per CDR3 protein. The top ten clones hold about 24% of a sample with about 380,000 distinct CDR3 sequences, around 15% of them seen once. Sequenced material: peripheral blood mononuclear cells (PBMCs), taken at new diagnosis, from a patient treated with antithyroid drugs. The TCR originated in a female donor with Graves disease.

Here the CDR3 reads CASSARGQGNTGELFF. The CDR3 DNA reads TGCGCCAGCAGCGCGAGGGGACAGGGGAACACCGGGGAGCTGTTTTTT. The V gene is TRBV5-1, the J gene TRBJ2-2; 9 bases align to TRBD1. CDR1 and CDR2 from the germline V gene are SGHRS and YFSETQ. The junction had 5 bases not matched to a gene; V was cut back by 4 bases and J by 1 base. CDR3 size: 16 residues.